This T cell receptor beta chain comes out of a study of blood T cell repertoires in COVID-19. On the study more broadly: In each case, the material was cDNA or gDNA derived from T cells, B-cell-depleted T cells, or PBMCs.

Measured with immunoSEQ multiplex PCR; TCRdb has only the in-frame clones, and not every one. This table holds over 200,000 clones, roughly 87% found once. CDR3 size: 17 residues. CDR1 and CDR2 from the germline V gene are MDHEN and SYDVKM. V trimming: 6 bases; J trimming: 4 bases; junction bases outside the gene matches: 14. Sequencing was carried out using peripheral blood. The sequence was collected from a human donor in a cohort sampled during active COVID-19. This chain uses TRBV28 with TRBJ2-7, with 11 bases lining up with TRBD2. In DNA, the CDR3 is TGTGCCAGCAGCATAACTGCAGGGGGACTAGCGGCATACGAGCAGTACTTC. This codes for CASSITAGGLAAYEQYF.